This entry lists 15 T cell receptor beta chains sequenced from one sample in a study of vaccination effects on CD4 cells after COVID-19. TCRdb's table, derived via immunoSEQ multiplex PCR, lists solely in-frame clones and lacks some. The sample has 80,000 to 95,000 clones, roughly 80% seen once. No antigen has been identified for these receptors. Prior to sequencing, the ViraFEST assay stimulated PBMC with viral peptide pools, which expanded the antigen-specific CD4+ T cells. Culture proceeded for approximately 9 days, and CD4+ T cells were then isolated. The vaccine given was either BNT162b2 or mRNA-1273, in two doses. Source: CD4+ T cells from PBMCs cultured with HCoV-OC43 spike peptides, taken after COVID-19 vaccination. Subset of the sample: HCoV-OC43 spike overlapping peptide pool stimulation. The receptor source for this set is a human donor who received a COVID-19 vaccine.

The chain recombines TRBV6-4 with TRBJ2-7; D is tentatively TRBD1 or TRBD2 (7 bases each). This CDR3 contains 16 residues. V was shortened by 8 bases and J by 7 bases, with 27 bases between the two germline ends. CDR1 and CDR2 from the germline V gene are MRHNA and SNTAGT. The CDR3 region is CASLPRGGAPGGEQYV. The CDR3 DNA reads as TGTGCCAGCCTCCCGAGGGGGGGGGCCCCAGGGGGTGAGCAGTACGTC.

The gene calls are TRBV7-2 and TRBJ1-5; tentative D call: TRBD1 (6 bases). V was trimmed by 5 bases and J by 1 base, leaving 9 bases between them. CDR1 is SGHTA and CDR2 is FQGNSA in the germline V gene. CDR3 length: 14 residues. CDR3 amino acids: CASSPQGSNQPQHF. Here the CDR3 DNA reads TGTGCCAGCAGCCCACAGGGAAGCAATCAGCCCCAGCATTTT.

This clone has only a few counts. V is TRBV7-9 and J is TRBJ2-7, with a tentative D call TRBD1 (8 bases). The CDR3 is 17 amino acids. Trimming cost V 1 base and J 2 bases, with 18 bases left between them. In germline, CDR1 is SEHNR, CDR2 FQNEAQ (reference sequence). The CDR3 DNA follows: TGTGCCAGCAGCTTAGGGCCGGGGGGCAGGGGGCCCTACGAGCAGTACGTC. Translated: CASSLGPGGRGPYEQYV.

This clone was picked up one time. The chain joins TRBV28 to TRBJ1-5; D might be TRBD1 (6 bases). Germline V gene lookup returns CDR1 MDHEN and CDR2 SYDVKM. V lost 6 bases to trimming and J lost 1 base, with 13 bases between them. The CDR3 consists of 15 residues. The CDR3 region has the DNA TGTGCCAGCAGACAACAGGGACGGAGCAATCAGCCCCAGCATTTT. This sequence encodes CASRQQGRSNQPQHF.

The chain employs TRBV7-6 and TRBJ1-2, with D possibly being TRBD1 (6 bases). The CDR3 consists of 15 residues. Trimming cost V 5 bases and J 3 bases, with 16 bases left between them. Germline V CDR1 and CDR2: SGHVS, FNYEAQ. Here the CDR3 reads CASSPRGGEDYGYTF. The CDR3 DNA reads TGTGCCAGCAGCCCCAGGGGAGGGGAGGACTATGGCTACACCTTC.

A few counts support this clone. The genes are TRBV24-1 and TRBJ1-6; TRBD1 is a possible D gene (5 bases). Trimming removed 10 bases at V and 5 bases at J, with 11 bases between. CDR1 KGHDR and CDR2 SFDVKD come from the germline V gene. This CDR3 has 13 residues. The CDR3 loop is CATHGGDNSPLHF. CDR3 DNA: TGTGCCACGCATGGGGGTGATAATTCACCCCTCCACTTT.

The chain uses TRBV19 and TRBJ1-2, with a possible D match to TRBD1 (6 bases). The CDR3 totals 12 residues. V lost 6 bases, J lost 6 bases, and 11 bases lay in between. Germline-derived CDR1 and CDR2 are LNHDA and SQIVND (reference sequence). The CDR3: CASRQGSHGYTF. The CDR3 DNA reads as TGTGCCAGTAGGCAGGGGAGCCATGGCTACACCTTC.

The rearrangement uses TRBV4-1 and TRBJ2-5, with 8 bases identical to TRBD1. The junction had 6 bases not matched to a gene; V was cut back by 4 bases and J by 2 bases. Germline loops: CDR1 MGHRA, CDR2 YSYEKL. CDR3 length: 15 amino acids. The CDR3 protein is CASSRTGTGQETQYF. The DNA for the CDR3 is TGCGCCAGCAGCCGGACCGGGACAGGTCAAGAGACCCAGTACTTC.

This clone was seen once. The chain uses TRBV6-5 and TRBJ2-5, with D possibly called TRBD1 or TRBD2 (5 bases each). This CDR3 region has 15 residues. With 7 bases removed from V and 2 bases from J, the gap between germline ends came to 17 bases. In germline, CDR1 is MNHEY, CDR2 SVGAGI. The CDR3 protein is CASTGRDGSQETQYF. CDR3 DNA sequence: TGTGCCAGCACCGGACGGGACGGATCTCAAGAGACCCAGTACTTC.

The V and J genes are TRBV18 and TRBJ2-3; D unclear. This CDR3 region has 15 residues. Looked up from germline, CDR1 is KGHSH and CDR2 is LQKENI. V dropped 3 bases and J dropped 5 bases, with 15 bases sitting between them. Here the CDR3 DNA reads TGTGCCAGCTCACCCGAGATAGCTGTGGGAGATACGCAGTATTTT. Translating gives CASSPEIAVGDTQYF.

Of note for this clone: This specimen includes other DNA sequences encoding the same CDR3. The gene calls are TRBV5-1 and TRBJ1-2; D is unclear. CDR1 is SGHRS and CDR2 is YFSETQ in the germline V gene. The CDR3 spans 13 residues. V was trimmed by 0 bases and J by 0 bases, leaving 3 bases between them. This CDR3 reads CASSLGTNYGYTF. The CDR3 DNA reads as TGCGCCAGCAGCTTGGGCACTAACTATGGCTACACCTTC.

V gene TRBV7-2 combines with J gene TRBJ1-4; 12 bases are a match to TRBD1. Germline trimming cut 1 base from V and 8 bases from J; bases unmatched to any gene: 5. The germline V gene has CDR1 SGHTA and CDR2 FQGNSA. This CDR3 contains 16 residues. The CDR3 DNA follows: TGTGCCAGCAGCTTAGGGGACAGGGGGCTGCAAGAAAAACTGTTTTTT. Translated, it gives CASSLGDRGLQEKLFF.

The chain has TRBV11-1 and TRBJ2-3, with TRBD1 matching over 7 bases. The V and J ends lost 4 bases and 0 bases, in that order; junction bases with no gene match: 4. The CDR3 consists of 15 residues. Germline V gene sequence: CDR1 SGHAT, CDR2 FQDESV (reference sequence). The CDR3 nucleotides are TGTGCCAGCAGCTGGGACAGCCCTAGCACAGATACGCAGTATTTT. Its protein product is CASSWDSPSTDTQYF.

This clone was counted a few times. The chain uses TRBV7-9 and TRBJ2-3; 10 bases align to TRBD2. Germline V gives CDR1 SEHNR, CDR2 FQNEAQ (reference sequence). The CDR3 spans 14 residues. Trimming took 3 bases from V and 11 from J; bases not matched to a gene: 8. The CDR3 coding sequence is TGTGCCAGCAGCTTCGCTCCTAGCGGGGGTGGGCAGTATTTT. Amino acid sequence: CASSFAPSGGGQYF.

The J gene is TRBJ1-4, the V gene TRBV5-4; the match to TRBD1 covers 11 bases. Trimming took 4 bases from V and 3 from J; bases not matched to a gene: 11. Germline V CDR1 and CDR2: SGHNT, YYREEE (reference sequence). The CDR3 is made up of 18 amino acids. The CDR3 sequence: CASSRWTGGRGANEKLFF. The DNA of the CDR3 is TGTGCCAGCAGCCGATGGACAGGGGGCCGGGGAGCTAATGAAAAACTGTTTTTT.